This is a list of T cell receptor beta chains from one sample in a study of breast tumors, draining lymph nodes, adjacent tissues. One entry per CDR3 protein results from TCRdb running MiXCR on the multiplex PCR reads. The repertoire has 30,000 to 40,000 distinct CDR3 sequences, 60% to 80% of them found once; the top ten carry 15% to 20%. The sample comprised breast tumor tissue. These receptors came from a female donor with breast cancer. Some clones in this sample may be carry-over from other donors' samples. The CDR3 runs from the conserved cysteine through the conserved F or W. A D gene is named only where the DNA matches it firmly. The size of a clone is reported for some rows only, either as once, few or many, or as a class for expanded clones.

d_call clone_size j_call v_call cdr3_aa cdr3_nt
TRBD2 many TRBJ2-1 TRBV19 CATGAGGKIF TGTGCCACTGGTGCGGGAGGGAAAATCTTC
. . TRBJ2-5 TRBV15 CATSRDNAGARETQYF TGTGCCACCAGCAGAGATAATGCAGGGGCTCGAGAGACCCAGTACTTC
. . TRBJ2-2 TRBV7-6 CASSLGLFNTGELFF TGTGCCAGCAGCTTAGGTCTATTCAACACCGGGGAGCTGTTTTTT
TRBD1 medium-sized TRBJ2-7 TRBV20-1 CSARDLGTGYYEQYF TGCAGTGCTAGAGATCTTGGGACAGGGTACTACGAGCAGTACTTC
. few TRBJ2-4 TRBV28 CASSPRLVLAKNIQYF TGTGCCAGCAGTCCCCGACTAGTACTAGCCAAAAACATTCAGTACTTC
. . TRBJ1-4 TRBV5-1 CASSHGTTGREKLFF TGCGCCAGCAGCCACGGGACAACGGGGCGTGAAAAACTGTTTTTT
. . TRBJ2-1 TRBV6-6 CASTKGTEQFF TGTGCCAGCACGAAGGGGACAGAGCAGTTCTTC
TRBD2 few TRBJ2-1 TRBV29-1 CSVEGNAGTSGSNEQFF TGCAGCGTTGAAGGGAACGCCGGGACTAGCGGGTCCAATGAGCAGTTCTTC
TRBD1 . TRBJ1-3 TRBV20-1 CSARGGAGGNTIYF TGCAGTGCCAGGGGGGGGGCGGGAGGAAACACCATATATTTT
. . TRBJ2-1 TRBV4-2 CASSLAVSAGNYNEQFF TGTGCCAGCAGCTTGGCCGTATCTGCAGGGAATTACAATGAGCAGTTCTTC
TRBD1 . TRBJ2-6 TRBV25-1 CASKDRASGANVLTF TGTGCCAGCAAGGACAGGGCCTCTGGGGCCAACGTCCTGACTTTC
TRBD1 many TRBJ2-7 TRBV27 CASSQRQGRYEQYF TGTGCCAGCAGTCAAAGACAGGGGAGGTACGAGCAGTACTTC
. many TRBJ1-2 TRBV7-8 CASSQTATGYTF TGTGCCAGCAGCCAGACAGCTACGGGCTACACCTTC
TRBD1 . TRBJ1-6 TRBV6-5 CASSYQTGGRYNSPLHF TGTGCCAGCAGTTACCAGACAGGGGGCAGGTATAATTCACCCCTCCACTTT
. once TRBJ1-4 TRBV20-1 CSAPESLRPGANEKLFF TGCAGTGCTCCGGAAAGTTTACGTCCTGGGGCTAATGAAAAACTGTTTTTT
TRBD1 . TRBJ2-1 TRBV7-2 CASSRRTGRLYEQFF TGTGCCAGCAGCCGACGGACAGGTCGTCTATATGAGCAGTTCTTC
TRBD2 . TRBJ2-1 TRBV15 CATSRMGTSGGSNEQFF TGTGCCACCAGCAGAATGGGGACTAGCGGGGGATCCAATGAGCAGTTCTTC
. medium-sized TRBJ1-2 TRBV7-9 CASSLSDTPGYTF TGTGCCAGCAGCTTAAGCGACACACCTGGCTACACCTTC
. . TRBJ2-7 TRBV6-5 CASSHRDGYEQYF TGTGCCAGCAGTCACCGGGACGGCTACGAGCAGTACTTC
TRBD2 many TRBJ2-1 TRBV20-1 CSAAGLAALAPFYNEQFF TGCAGTGCAGCGGGACTAGCGGCTCTCGCCCCCTTTTACAATGAGCAGTTCTTC
TRBD1 few TRBJ1-4 TRBV5-1 CASSAIQGALNEKLFF TGCGCCAGCAGCGCCATACAGGGGGCCCTTAATGAAAAACTGTTTTTT
. . TRBJ1-2 TRBV9 CASSTLDGYGYTF TGTGCCAGCAGCACCCTAGACGGCTATGGCTACACCTTC
TRBD2 . TRBJ2-7 TRBV20-1 CSARDVEASGRQDEQYF TGCAGTGCTAGAGATGTCGAGGCTAGCGGGAGACAAGACGAGCAGTACTTC
. . TRBJ2-7 TRBV29-1 CSVEGLGVPGEQYF TGCAGCGTTGAAGGCTTGGGTGTTCCTGGCGAGCAGTACTTC
TRBD2 . TRBJ2-1 TRBV7-3 CASSSGTSSYNEQFF TGTGCCAGCAGCTCCGGGACTAGCTCCTACAATGAGCAGTTCTTC
. . TRBJ1-4 TRBV19 CASSTGNEKLFF TGTGCCAGTAGTACAGGGAATGAAAAACTGTTTTTT
. many TRBJ2-5 TRBV4-1 CASSQDPSQETQYF TGCGCCAGCAGCCAAGATCCATCCCAAGAGACCCAGTACTTC
TRBD1 . TRBJ1-6 TRBV2 CASSDGTVYNSPLHF TGTGCCAGCAGCGACGGGACAGTCTATAATTCACCCCTCCACTTT
TRBD2 many TRBJ2-7 TRBV7-2 CASSSQTSGGVYEQYF TGTGCCAGCAGCTCACAGACTAGCGGGGGGGTCTACGAGCAGTACTTC
TRBD2 many TRBJ2-7 TRBV27 CASSLREKAYEQYF TGTGCCAGCAGTTTGCGGGAGAAGGCCTACGAGCAGTACTTC
. few TRBJ2-2 TRBV19 CASSMGPNTGELFF TGTGCCAGTAGTATGGGTCCGAACACCGGGGAGCTGTTTTTT
. . TRBJ2-3 TRBV24-1 CATSALPDREGTDTQYF TGTGCCACCAGTGCCCTCCCCGATAGGGAGGGCACAGATACGCAGTATTTT
TRBD2 many TRBJ2-3 TRBV6-5 CASRPWRGGEDTQYF TGTGCCAGCAGGCCCTGGCGGGGGGGGGAAGATACGCAGTATTTT
TRBD1 . TRBJ2-5 TRBV20-1 CSARQGVRRETQYF TGCAGTGCTAGGCAGGGGGTTAGGAGGGAGACCCAGTACTTC
TRBD2 once TRBJ2-1 TRBV7-2 CASSFQTSGRLNEQFF TGTGCCAGCAGCTTCCAGACTAGCGGGAGGCTCAATGAGCAGTTCTTC
. . TRBJ1-4 TRBV9 CASSVQGTNEKLFF TGTGCCAGCAGCGTTCAGGGTACTAATGAAAAACTGTTTTTT
. . TRBJ1-4 TRBV7-2 CASSRQGQGGEKLFF TGTGCCAGCAGCCGCCAGGGTCAGGGAGGTGAAAAACTGTTTTTT
. medium-sized TRBJ1-2 TRBV20-1 CSARDITGTNYGYTF TGCAGTGCTAGAGATATCACAGGGACTAACTATGGCTACACCTTC
TRBD1 once TRBJ2-7 TRBV7-6 CASSQGQALGGYEQYF TGTGCCAGCAGCCAGGGACAGGCTCTAGGAGGATACGAGCAGTACTTC
. . TRBJ2-2 TRBV7-3 CASSTGTRTGELFF TGTGCCAGCAGCACTGGTACGCGCACCGGGGAGCTGTTTTTT
TRBD2 once TRBJ2-3 TRBV19 CASSIVAGVDTQYF TGTGCCAGTAGTATAGTGGCGGGGGTGGATACGCAGTATTTT
TRBD2 . TRBJ2-7 TRBV15 CATSRMGTSGGIYEQYF TGTGCCACCAGCAGAATGGGGACTAGCGGGGGAATCTACGAGCAGTACTTC
. once TRBJ2-1 TRBV29-1 CSGRGTSSYNEQFF TGCAGCGGAAGGGGGACCAGCTCCTACAATGAGCAGTTCTTC
TRBD1 . TRBJ2-7 TRBV10-3 CAISDRQGVQYF TGTGCCATCAGTGACCGACAGGGCGTGCAGTACTTC
TRBD2 . TRBJ2-5 TRBV29-1 CSALPGTSGFQETQYF TGCAGCGCCCTACCAGGGACTAGCGGTTTCCAAGAGACCCAGTACTTC
TRBD1 once TRBJ2-7 TRBV5-5 CASSWAGTDYYEQYF TGTGCCAGCAGCTGGGCCGGGACAGATTACTACGAGCAGTACTTC
. . TRBJ1-5 TRBV2 CASSDLGQPQHF TGTGCCAGCAGTGACCTGGGGCAGCCCCAGCATTTT
. . TRBJ1-2 TRBV7-2 CANGFRQRSYGYTF TGTGCCAACGGCTTTAGGCAGAGAAGCTATGGCTACACTTTC
TRBD1 . TRBJ1-2 TRBV24-1 CATSDSGTGLDGYTF TGTGCCACCAGTGATTCGGGGACAGGGTTGGATGGCTACACCTTC
. many TRBJ2-5 TRBV20-1 CSATPGRETQYF TGCAGTGCGACGCCAGGGAGGGAGACCCAGTACTTC
. . TRBJ1-4 TRBV27 CASSPTLGTANEKLFF TGTGCCAGCAGTCCGACCCTCGGGACGGCAAATGAAAAACTGTTTTTT
TRBD2 . TRBJ2-1 TRBV6-4 CASSDSNWTSGSLGFF TGTGCCAGCAGTGACTCCAATTGGACTAGCGGGAGCTTAGGGTTCTTC
. . TRBJ1-2 TRBV12-3/TRBV12-4 CASSLAGHPNYGYTF TGTGCCAGCAGTTTGGCAGGGCATCCTAACTATGGCTACACCTTC
TRBD2 . TRBJ2-7 TRBV7-9 CASSLAPSGSYEQYF TGTGCCAGCAGCTTAGCACCTAGCGGGAGCTACGAGCAGTACTTC
. . TRBJ1-3 TRBV20-1 CSARVGSPGNTIYF TGCAGTGCTAGAGTAGGCAGCCCTGGAAACACCATATATTTT
TRBD1 . TRBJ1-1 TRBV5-4 CASSLGGRGPSTEAFF TGTGCCAGCAGCTTGGGAGGCAGGGGGCCGAGCACTGAAGCTTTCTTT
. . TRBJ1-2 TRBV7-8 CASSSQAGSYGYTF TGTGCCAGCAGCTCTCAGGCGGGGTCATATGGCTACACCTTC